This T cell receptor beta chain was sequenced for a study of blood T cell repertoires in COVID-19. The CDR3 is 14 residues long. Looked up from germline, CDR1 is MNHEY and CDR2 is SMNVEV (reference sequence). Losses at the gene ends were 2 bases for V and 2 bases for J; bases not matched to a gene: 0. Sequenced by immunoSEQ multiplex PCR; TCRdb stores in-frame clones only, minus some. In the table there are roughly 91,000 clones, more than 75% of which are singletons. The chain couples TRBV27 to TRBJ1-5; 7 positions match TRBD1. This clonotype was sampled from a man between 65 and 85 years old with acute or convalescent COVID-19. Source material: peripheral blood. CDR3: CASSLTGGNQPQHF. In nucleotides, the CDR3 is TGTGCCAGCAGTTTAACAGGGGGCAATCAGCCCCAGCATTTT.